This T cell receptor beta chain originates from a study of blood T cell repertoires in COVID-19 (dated by TCRdb to the early 2020s). Notes on the research overall: The collaborator samples originated in the United States, Italy and Spain and spanned the acute and convalescent phases of COVID-19. The material from the prospective study consisted of cDNA or gDNA derived from T cells, B-cell-depleted T cells, or PBMCs. Subjects who had been exposed to COVID-19, were actively infected with it, or had recovered from it provided the deeply sampled blood TCRbeta repertoires that made up the dataset. The repertoires were released in a freely available public database intended as a resource for research on the immune response to SARS-CoV-2. The samples were drawn from two sources: the first 160 participants of the ongoing ImmuneRACE study, and fewer than 1,500 subjects contributed by 6 global collaborators. Nearly every sample came with metadata listing a de-identified subject ID, COVID-19 status, age in years and sex. HLA class I and class II types, where available, came from metadata supplied by the sample provider rather than from assay-based typing. On the study overall, not on this receptor specifically: Clinical and demographic metadata were provided uncurated, with the amount varying by source and participant.

The immunoSEQ Assay, a bias-controlled multiplex PCR, was used to amplify TCRbeta CDR3 regions from genomic DNA. The authors' pipeline ran thus. The number of nucleated cells in each sample was estimated from the amplification of reference gene primers within the assay. Sequence reads were collapsed and filtered to measure the absolute abundance of every unique TCRbeta CDR3 rearrangement. For each sample, productive Simpson clonality was calculated as the square root of Simpson's diversity index over productive rearrangements. The table was pulled from immuneACCESS by TCRdb, which kept in-frame rearrangements only. Such tables lose some clones; where checked, under half of the loss comes from unresolved V genes, and the rest has no known cause. That table is the source of V, J and clone size, and D and trimming were worked out from the DNA. For this sample the table gives around 240,000 clones, of which 75% to 90% were detected only once. Less than 2.5% of the sample comes from the top ten.

In this sample, this clone turned up a few times. Its antigen remains undetermined. Base qualities are not at hand, and no much larger clone is one base apart. Participants in the prospective study were aged about 18 to 95 years, lived in some 24 United States geographic areas, and enrolled through a virtual design. In the prospective study, participants were assigned to cohorts based on the clinical history participants reported in a screening survey and a study questionnaire. For ImmuneRACE Cohort 3, a participant was defined as recovered based on two consecutive negative NP/OP PCR tests, clearance by a healthcare professional, or resolution of symptoms. In the prospective study, whole blood, serum and a nasopharyngeal or oropharyngeal swab were collected from each participant by mobile phlebotomists. Participants in the prospective study had the option to provide additional blood draws and questionnaires over a roughly two-month period. Prospective study blood samples were shipped either frozen or at room temperature before DNA extraction.

Deletion took 0 bases off V and 4 bases off J, with a span of 13 bases between the germline ends. There are 16 amino acids in the CDR3, from cysteine to phenylalanine inclusive. The retained sequence is limited to the CDR3, 48 bases, with the frame set at the first base. Reading the germline V gene (reference sequence) gives CDR1 LNHDA and CDR2 SQIVND. The chain was built from TRBV19 and TRBJ2-1, with no confidently assigned D gene. Material: PBMCs or T cells enriched from blood (not recorded which). The origin of this receptor is a woman between 45 and 65 years old who had recovered from COVID-19. The CDR3 here reads CASSIDGRLDYNEQFF. The DNA sequence is as follows: TGTGCCAGTAGTATAGATGGTAGGCTAGATTACAATGAGCAGTTCTTC.